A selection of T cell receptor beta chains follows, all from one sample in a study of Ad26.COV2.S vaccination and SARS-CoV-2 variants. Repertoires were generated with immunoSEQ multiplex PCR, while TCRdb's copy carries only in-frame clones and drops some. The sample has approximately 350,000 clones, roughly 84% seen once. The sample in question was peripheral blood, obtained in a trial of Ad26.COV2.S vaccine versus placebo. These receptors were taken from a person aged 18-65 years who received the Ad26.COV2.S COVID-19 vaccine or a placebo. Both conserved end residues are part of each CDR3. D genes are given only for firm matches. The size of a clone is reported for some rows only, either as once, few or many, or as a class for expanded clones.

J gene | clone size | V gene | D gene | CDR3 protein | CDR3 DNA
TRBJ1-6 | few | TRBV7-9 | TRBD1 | CASSRKGTGDVNSPLHF | TGTGCCAGCAGCCGTAAAGGGACAGGGGACGTTAATTCACCCCTCCACTTT
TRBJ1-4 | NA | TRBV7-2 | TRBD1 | CASSPGTGYEKLFF | TGTGCCAGCAGTCCCGGGACAGGGTACGAAAAACTGTTTTTT
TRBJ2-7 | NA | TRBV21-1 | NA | CASIPRSYEQYF | TGTGCCAGCATTCCTAGGTCCTACGAGCAGTACTTC
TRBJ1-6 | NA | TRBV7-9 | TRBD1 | CASSPLGQGDSPLHF | TGTGCCAGCAGCCCCCTGGGACAGGGGGATTCACCCCTCCACTTT
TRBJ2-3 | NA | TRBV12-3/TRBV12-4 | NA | CASTLSPDTQYF | TGTGCCAGCACCCTAAGCCCAGATACGCAGTATTTT
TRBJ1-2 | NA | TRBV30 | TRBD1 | CAWSPPGQGVDGYTF | TGTGCCTGGAGTCCCCCGGGACAGGGGGTGGATGGCTACACCTTC
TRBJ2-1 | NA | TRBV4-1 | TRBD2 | CASSQARGGVYNEQFF | TGCGCCAGCAGCCAAGCTCGGGGGGGAGTATACAATGAGCAGTTCTTC
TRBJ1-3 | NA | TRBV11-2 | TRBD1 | CASSLIARTGPLNTIYF | TGTGCCAGCAGCTTAATTGCCCGGACAGGTCCTCTCAACACCATATATTTT
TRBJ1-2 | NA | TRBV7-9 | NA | CASSLARREANYGYTF | TGTGCCAGCAGCTTAGCCCGCAGGGAGGCTAACTATGGCTACACCTTC
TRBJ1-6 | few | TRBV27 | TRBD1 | CASTDRDNSPLHF | TGTGCCAGCACGGACAGGGATAATTCACCCCTCCACTTT
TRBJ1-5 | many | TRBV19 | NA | CASRPHMGGNQPQHF | TGTGCCAGCCGGCCCCACATGGGTGGCAATCAGCCCCAGCATTTT
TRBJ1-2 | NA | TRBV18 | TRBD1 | CASSPRGQGFYGYTF | TGTGCCAGCTCACCACGAGGACAGGGCTTCTATGGCTACACCTTC
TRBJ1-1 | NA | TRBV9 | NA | CASSPRDRYPTEAFF | TGTGCCAGCAGCCCCAGAGACAGATACCCCACTGAAGCTTTCTTT
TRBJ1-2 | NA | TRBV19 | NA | CASSIDSPTRRINYGYTF | TGTGCCAGTAGTATAGATTCCCCTACAAGACGGATTAACTATGGCTACACCTTC
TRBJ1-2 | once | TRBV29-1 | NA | CSVARDGYTF | TGCAGCGTAGCGCGGGATGGCTACACCTTC
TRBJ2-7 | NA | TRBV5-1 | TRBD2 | CASSLELAVSHEQYF | TGCGCCAGCAGCTTGGAGCTAGCGGTGTCCCACGAGCAGTACTTC
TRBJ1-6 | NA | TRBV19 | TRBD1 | CASSNRERTGQKNSPLHF | TGTGCCAGTAGTAATCGGGAGAGGACAGGGCAAAAGAATTCACCCCTCCACTTT
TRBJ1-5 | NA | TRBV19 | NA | CASSSIPTAQHF | TGTGCCAGTAGTTCCATCCCGACGGCCCAGCATTTT
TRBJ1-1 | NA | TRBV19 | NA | CASIGSVTEAFF | TGTGCCAGTATAGGGTCGGTCACTGAAGCTTTCTTT
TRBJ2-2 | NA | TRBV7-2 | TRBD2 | CASSPGTSGAGELFF | TGTGCCAGCAGCCCTGGGACTAGTGGAGCCGGGGAGCTGTTTTTT
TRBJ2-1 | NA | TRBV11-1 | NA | CASSVTGWDAYNEQFF | TGTGCCAGCAGCGTCACAGGGTGGGACGCCTACAATGAGCAGTTCTTC
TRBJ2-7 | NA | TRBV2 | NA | CASTAGVGGSYEQYF | TGTGCCAGCACCGCGGGGGTAGGGGGGTCCTACGAGCAGTACTTC
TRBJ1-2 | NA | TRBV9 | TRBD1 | CASSVEPGTAGAYGYTF | TGTGCCAGCAGCGTAGAACCCGGGACAGCCGGAGCGTATGGCTACACCTTC
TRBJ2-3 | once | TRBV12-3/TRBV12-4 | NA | CASSKGESLTQYF | TGTGCCAGCAGTAAGGGGGAGTCTTTGACGCAGTATTTT